This paragraph covers one T cell receptor beta chain sequence. This sample is drawn from a study of blood T cells in healthy people across ages. Germline V gene data show CDR1 as LNHDA and CDR2 as SQIVND (reference sequence). The CDR3 spans 15 residues. Total RNA was isolated from each sample in quantities of at least 5.5 micrograms. For the second PCR, which ran for about 7 to 11 cycles, a sample-barcoded 5' primer and a J-beta primer mix were used. A single record per CDR3 protein comes from TCRdb applying MiXCR to the 5' RACE reads. The sample gives about 1,500,000 distinct CDR3 sequences, approximately 38% of which show up once; 7% to 9.5% is in the top ten.

This chain joins TRBV19 and TRBJ2-1; perhaps D is TRBD1 or TRBD2 (5 bases each). With the DNA end fitting TRBJ2-7 better, the J assignment may be wrong. This clonotype was sampled from a woman under 30 in good health. The sample consisted of blood. The CDR3 sequence is CASSIDGTSYNEQYF. The CDR3 DNA is TGTGCCAGTAGTATAGACGGGACCTCCTACAATGAGCAGTACTTC.